The 9 T cell receptor beta chains listed next were all sequenced from one sample in a study of CD4 T cells in relation to SARS-CoV-2 and coronaviruses. Profiled with immunoSEQ multiplex PCR; TCRdb holds only in-frame clones, not every one. The repertoire holds tens of thousands of clones, with about 95% as singletons. Before the COVID-19 pandemic, during about 2010-2018, CD4+ T cells were taken from unexposed donors. The sample comprised naive CD4+ T cells from PBMCs. Subset defined: naive CD4+ T cells isolated by negative enrichment. The receptors were sampled from a human donor in good health.

The chain is built from TRBV28 and TRBJ2-1, with 10 bases fitting TRBD2. Germline values: CDR1 MDHEN, CDR2 SYDVKM. V was clipped by 6 bases and J by 4 bases; unmatched bases: 6. The CDR3 covers 15 residues. CDR3 bases: TGTGCCAGCAGCCTAGCGGGAGTGAGGTACAATGAGCAGTTCTTC. This gives the protein CASSLAGVRYNEQFF.

The gene calls are TRBV4-1 and TRBJ2-5, with D uncertain. Germline lookup yields CDR1 MGHRA and CDR2 YSYEKL. The CDR3 spans 16 residues. V dropped 1 base and J dropped 5 bases, with 17 bases sitting between them. Here the CDR3 DNA reads TGCGCCAGCAGCCAAGCTGAGACCAGACTGGGGGAGACCCAGTACTTC. Translated: CASSQAETRLGETQYF.

This clone has a single count. The rearrangement links TRBV27 to TRBJ2-7; no firm D call. The germline V and J ends were trimmed by 7 bases and 0 bases, with 10 bases remaining between them. There are 13 residues in the CDR3. CDR1 and CDR2 from the germline V gene are MNHEY and SMNVEV (reference sequence). The CDR3 region has the DNA TGTGCCAGCAAGGGATGGGCCTCCTACGAGCAGTACTTC. Amino acid sequence: CASKGWASYEQYF.

The gene calls are TRBV5-1 and TRBJ2-2, with D maybe TRBD2 (6 bases). The CDR3 is 16 amino acids. V was trimmed by 4 bases and J by 7 bases, leaving 20 bases between them. In germline, CDR1 is SGHRS, CDR2 YFSETQ. This CDR3 is CASSRRGDGSGGELFF. The CDR3 nucleotides read TGCGCCAGCAGCCGCCGCGGGGACGGGAGTGGCGGGGAGCTGTTTTTT.

This clone was detected a few times. The genes are TRBV5-1 and TRBJ2-7; 9 nucleotides align to TRBD2. The V gene's germline CDR1 is SGHRS and CDR2 YFSETQ. V lost 0 bases, J lost 6 bases, and 13 bases stayed unmatched. The CDR3 consists of 17 residues. CDR3 region: CASSLEPSGIRQVEQYF. The CDR3 nucleotides read TGCGCCAGCAGCTTGGAACCTAGCGGGATCCGCCAGGTCGAGCAGTACTTC.

This chain joins TRBV9 and TRBJ2-5; D unresolved. Germline CDR1 reads SGDLS; CDR2 reads YYNGEE. With 0 bases removed from V and 5 bases from J, the gap between germline ends came to 20 bases. The CDR3 length is 17 residues. The CDR3 sequence: CASSVGGSGPPRETQYF. CDR3 sequence (DNA): TGTGCCAGCAGCGTAGGTGGGTCAGGTCCACCCAGGGAGACCCAGTACTTC.

The gene calls are TRBV5-6 and TRBJ2-5; weak D call: TRBD1 (6 bases). V was shortened by 4 bases and J by 5 bases, with 15 bases between the two germline ends. Germline V gives CDR1 SGHDT, CDR2 YYEEEE. The CDR3 is 14 amino acids. This chain's CDR3 is CASSVGYRVETQYF. The DNA of the CDR3 is TGTGCCAGCAGCGTGGGTTACAGGGTGGAGACCCAGTACTTC.

The gene calls are TRBV6-2 or TRBV6-3 and TRBJ1-2; 12 bases line up with TRBD1. Germline loops: CDR1 MNHEY, CDR2 SVGEGT. CDR3 length: 16 residues. V lost 5 bases to trimming and J lost 6 bases; unmatched junction nucleotides: 10. CDR3 sequence reads: CASSLHTGTGGDGYTF. CDR3 DNA: TGTGCCAGCAGTCTCCATACCGGGACAGGGGGCGATGGCTACACCTTC.

V is TRBV18 and J is TRBJ2-5; D might be TRBD2 (5 bases). The ends were cut back, 3 bases at V and 1 base at J, with 15 bases in the middle. The CDR3 consists of 16 residues. The germline gives CDR1 KGHSH, CDR2 LQKENI. Here the CDR3 reads CASSPPGRLLQETQYF. The DNA of the CDR3 is TGTGCCAGCTCACCCCCCGGCAGACTACTCCAAGAGACCCAGTACTTC.